The following is a T cell receptor beta chain sequence with its context. The data are from a study of blood T cells in healthy people across ages. CDR1 is SGHTA, CDR2 FQGNSA, per germline. Trimming took 2 bases from V and 0 from J, leaving 8 bases between them. The CDR3 runs to 14 residues. A sample-barcoded 5' primer and a J-beta primer mix were used in a second PCR of about 7 to 12 cycles. TCRdb reprocessed the 5' RACE reads via MiXCR and lists one record per CDR3 protein. Altogether 1,800,000 or so distinct CDR3 sequences are present, about 39% being singletons, with the ten largest covering under 30%. Donors were healthy Caucasian individuals from Russia aged about 6 to 95.

The source is a human donor in good health. Sequencing used blood. The J gene is TRBJ2-7, the V gene TRBV7-2; D gene unclear. DNA of the CDR3: TGTGCCAGCAGCTTACAGCAGACCTCCTACGAGCAGTACTTC. Translating it yields CASSLQQTSYEQYF.